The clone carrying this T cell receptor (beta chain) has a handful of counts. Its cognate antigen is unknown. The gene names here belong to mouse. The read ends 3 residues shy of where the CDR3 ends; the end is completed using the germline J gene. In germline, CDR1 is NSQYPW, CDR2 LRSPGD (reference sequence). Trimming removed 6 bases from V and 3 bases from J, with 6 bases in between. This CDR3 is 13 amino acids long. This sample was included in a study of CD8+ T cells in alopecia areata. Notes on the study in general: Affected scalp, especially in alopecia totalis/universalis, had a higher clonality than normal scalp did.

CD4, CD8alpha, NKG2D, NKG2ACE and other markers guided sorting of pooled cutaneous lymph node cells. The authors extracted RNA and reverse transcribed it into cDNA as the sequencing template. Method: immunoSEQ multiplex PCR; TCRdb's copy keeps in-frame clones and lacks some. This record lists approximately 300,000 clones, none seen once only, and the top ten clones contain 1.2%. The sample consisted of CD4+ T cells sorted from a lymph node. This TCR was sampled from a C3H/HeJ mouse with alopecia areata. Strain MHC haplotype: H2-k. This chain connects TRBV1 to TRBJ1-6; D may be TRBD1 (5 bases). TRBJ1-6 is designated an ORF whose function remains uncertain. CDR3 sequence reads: CTCRQGYNSPLYF. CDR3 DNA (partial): TGCACCTGCAGGCAGGGCTATAATTCGCCC.